This passage covers 4 T cell receptor beta chains from one sample sequenced in a study of human T cells and chemical hapten exposure. TCRdb independently ran MiXCR on the RACE reads; one entry per CDR3 protein. The sample includes under 200,000 distinct CDR3 sequences, 13% to 15% of them seen just once. Sample time point: patch test 1, 2 weeks after DPC sensitization. Sample treatment: therapeutic diphenylcyclopropenone sensitization with weekly scalp DPC. This sample comprised whole blood, obtained in connection with sensitization to the hapten diphenylcyclopropenone (DPC). These TCRs come from a woman aged 25-40 years with alopecia areata. Some clones in this sample may be carry-over from other donors' samples.

This clonotype was seen a handful of times. The V gene is TRBV4-1, the J gene TRBJ1-5; a weak D match, TRBD1 (6 bases). Germline V gene data show CDR1 as MGHRA and CDR2 as YSYEKL. CDR3 length: 15 amino acids. Trimming stripped 2 bases from V and 5 bases from J, with 13 bases between. Written as DNA, the CDR3 is TGCGCCAGCAGCCAACCGGGGGCCACCTATCAGCCCCAGCATTTT. It translates to CASSQPGATYQPQHF.

This clonotype came up a few times. The chain employs TRBV3-1 and TRBJ1-2; D is perhaps TRBD1 (6 bases). The V gene lost 5 bases and the J gene lost 6 bases, with 16 bases spanning the gap. This CDR3 is 14 amino acids long. Germline CDR1 LGHDT, CDR2 YNNKEL (reference sequence). In nucleotides, the CDR3 is TGTGCCAGCAGCTCTCCACAGGGAACGGATGGCTACACCTTC. Its protein is CASSSPQGTDGYTF.

This clonotype was observed many times. This chain joins TRBV7-2 and TRBJ1-2; D not certain. Trimming stripped 6 bases from V and 2 bases from J, with 16 bases between. CDR3 length: 15 residues. CDR1 is SGHTA, CDR2 FQGNSA, per germline. DNA of the CDR3: TGTGCCAGCAGTCCACCAAACAGCCTAAACTATGGCTACACCTTC. Amino acids: CASSPPNSLNYGYTF. Full variable domain (remainder filled in from reference TRBV7-2 and TRBJ1-2): GAGVSQSPSNKVTEKGKDVELRCDPISGHTALYWYRQSLGQGLEFLIYFQGNSAPDKSGLPSDRFSAERTGGSVSTLTIQRTQQEDSAVYLCASSPPNSLNYGYTFGSGTRLTVV.

This chain's CDR3 is CATSRGGATNEKLFF. The CDR3 nucleotides read TGTGCCACCAGCAGAGGTGGAGCAACTAATGAAAAACTGTTTTTT. V usage is TRBV15 and J usage is TRBJ1-4, with D unclear. The germline CDR1 and CDR2 sequences are LNHNV and YYDKDF (reference sequence). Trimming took off 1 base at V and 0 bases at J, with 6 bases between the two ends. CDR3 length: 15 amino acids.